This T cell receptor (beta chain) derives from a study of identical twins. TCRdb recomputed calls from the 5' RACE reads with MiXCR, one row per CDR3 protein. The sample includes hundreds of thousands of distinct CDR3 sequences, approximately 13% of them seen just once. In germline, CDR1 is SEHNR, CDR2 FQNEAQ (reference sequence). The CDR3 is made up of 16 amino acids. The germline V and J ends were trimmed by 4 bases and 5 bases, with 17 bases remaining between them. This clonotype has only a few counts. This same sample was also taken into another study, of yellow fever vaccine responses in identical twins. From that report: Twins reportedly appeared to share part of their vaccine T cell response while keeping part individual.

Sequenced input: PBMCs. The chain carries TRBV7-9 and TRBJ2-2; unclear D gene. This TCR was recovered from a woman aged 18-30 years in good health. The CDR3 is CASSSRTNLRTGELFF. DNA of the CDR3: TGTGCCAGCAGCTCTCGGACCAATCTGAGGACCGGGGAGCTGTTTTTT.